The present entry profiles one T cell receptor beta chain with its context. What it recognizes is unknown. RNA was isolated and reverse transcribed to cDNA, the sequencing template. Here immunoSEQ multiplex PCR was the method, and the copy in TCRdb shows in-frame clones only, minus some. The profile covers roughly 200,000 clones, with approximately 60% appearing a single time and about 3% taken by the ten largest. This sample stems from a study of CD8+ T cells in alopecia areata. Across the whole study: Treated patients received oral tofacitinib, 5 to 10 mg twice daily. General study results and limits: Among the top 100, expanded CD8+ clones, as well as scalp clonality, were significantly decreased by tofacitinib. With one nonresponder, baseline CD8+ expansion's link to response remains uncertain.

The CDR3 totals 13 residues. Trimming left V 0 bases short and J 11 bases short, with 8 bases between. Looked up from germline, CDR1 is LGHNA and CDR2 is YSLEER. Treatment meaning: oral pan-JAK inhibitor, 5-10 mg twice daily. Sampling of alopecia areata patients yielded lesional scalp punch biopsies as well as peripheral blood. The sequenced sample was CD4+ T cells sorted from blood, obtained at week 4, from a patient treated with tofacitinib. The chain uses TRBV4-3 and TRBJ1-6, with no clear D. The sequence derives from a human donor with alopecia areata. The CDR3 sequence is CASSQEIRTPLHF. As DNA, the CDR3 is TGCGCCAGCAGCCAAGAAATCCGTACACCCCTCCACTTT.